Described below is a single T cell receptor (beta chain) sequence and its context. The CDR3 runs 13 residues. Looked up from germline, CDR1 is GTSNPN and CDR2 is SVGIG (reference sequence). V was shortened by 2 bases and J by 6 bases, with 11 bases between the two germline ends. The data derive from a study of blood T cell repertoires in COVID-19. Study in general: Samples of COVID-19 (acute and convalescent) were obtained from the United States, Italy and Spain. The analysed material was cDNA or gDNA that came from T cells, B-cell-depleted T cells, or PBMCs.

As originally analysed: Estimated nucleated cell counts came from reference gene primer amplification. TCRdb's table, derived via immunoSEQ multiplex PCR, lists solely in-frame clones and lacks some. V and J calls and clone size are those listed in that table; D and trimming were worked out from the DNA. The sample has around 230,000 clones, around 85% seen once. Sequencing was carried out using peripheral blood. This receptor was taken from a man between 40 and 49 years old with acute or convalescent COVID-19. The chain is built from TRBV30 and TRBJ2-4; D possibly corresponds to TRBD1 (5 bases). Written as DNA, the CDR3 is TGTGCCTGGAGTATGCAGGGTCGAAACATTCAGTACTTC. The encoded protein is CAWSMQGRNIQYF. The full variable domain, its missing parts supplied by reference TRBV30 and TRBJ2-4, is SQTIHQWPATLVQPVGSPLSLECTVEGTSNPNLYWYRQAAGRGLQLLFYSVGIGQISSEVPQNLSASRPQDRQFILSSKKLLLSDSGFYLCAWSMQGRNIQYFGAGTRLSVL.